The clone carrying this T cell receptor beta chain was counted many times. Antigen specificity is unknown. This record comes from a study of T cells in Graves' hyperthyroidism and ophthalmopathy. RNA transcripts served as the template for amplifying TCR beta CDR3 regions. Carried out on the TCR CDR3, a first-round RT-PCR used the HTBI primer set. TCRdb called the multiplex PCR reads again in MiXCR, with one record for every CDR3 protein. The sample has about 290,000 distinct CDR3 sequences, roughly an eighth seen once. For Graves' hyperthyroidism to be stable, ophthalmopathy could not progress within 18 months. Disease duration under 2 months; hyperthyroidism patients were aged 18 to 65. Pregnant or lactating patients were excluded, as were those with uncontrolled infection or other autoimmune disease. V shed 0 bases and J shed 2 bases, with 8 bases lying between them. This CDR3 is 14 amino acids long. Germline V gives CDR1 KGHSH, CDR2 LQKENI.

Overall study results and limits: Using 13 V-J features, a model discriminated ophthalmopathy from stable hyperthyroidism.

This chain connects TRBV18 to TRBJ2-7; D uncertain. The receptor was isolated from a woman aged 40 to 50 with Graves' hyperthyroidism. Sequencing was carried out using blood. The CDR3 here is CASSPPNFPYEQYF. As DNA, the CDR3 is TGTGCCAGCTCACCACCTAATTTTCCCTACGAGCAGTACTTC.